A selection of T cell receptor beta chains follows, all from one sample in a study of blood T cell repertoires in COVID-19. Using immunoSEQ multiplex PCR, the repertoire was profiled, and TCRdb retains in-frame clones only, with some absent. The table has roughly 80,000 clones, 80% to 95% seen once. Sequencing input: peripheral blood. The source of these receptors is a man aged 50 or older with COVID-19, enrolled during active disease. Each CDR3 is given with its conserved first and last residue. The order of the fields is D gene, J gene, V gene, clone size, CDR3 protein, CDR3 DNA. D genes are given only for firm matches. Some rows mark clone size as missing; the rest say once, few, many or name a class of expanded clone.

d_call: TRBD2
j_call: TRBJ2-2
v_call: TRBV5-1
clone_size: -
cdr3_aa: CASSLSAGGTAGELFF
cdr3_nt: TGCGCCAGCAGCTTATCAGCGGGAGGGACGGCCGGGGAGCTGTTTTTT

d_call: -
j_call: TRBJ1-1
v_call: TRBV29-1
clone_size: -
cdr3_aa: CSGLGGMNTEAFF
cdr3_nt: TGCAGCGGCCTCGGGGGTATGAACACTGAAGCTTTCTTT

d_call: -
j_call: TRBJ2-4
v_call: TRBV4-2
clone_size: -
cdr3_aa: CTSSTRTPGEGEGKNIQYF
cdr3_nt: TGTACCAGCAGCACTCGAACCCCGGGGGAGGGGGAAGGCAAAAACATTCAGTACTTC

d_call: -
j_call: TRBJ1-1
v_call: TRBV12-3/TRBV12-4
clone_size: -
cdr3_aa: CASSRMTGEEAFF
cdr3_nt: TGTGCCAGCAGTCGCATGACAGGAGAAGAAGCTTTCTTT

d_call: -
j_call: TRBJ1-1
v_call: TRBV7-2
clone_size: -
cdr3_aa: CASSFFQQGAAFF
cdr3_nt: TGTGCCAGCAGCTTCTTCCAACAGGGCGCCGCTTTCTTT

d_call: TRBD1
j_call: TRBJ1-1
v_call: TRBV11-2
clone_size: -
cdr3_aa: CASGRYTGDTEAFF
cdr3_nt: TGTGCCAGCGGGAGATATACAGGGGACACTGAAGCTTTCTTT

d_call: TRBD1
j_call: TRBJ1-5
v_call: TRBV19
clone_size: -
cdr3_aa: CASSIITGGYAQPQHF
cdr3_nt: TGTGCCAGTAGTATAATTACAGGGGGCTATGCTCAGCCCCAGCATTTT

d_call: TRBD1
j_call: TRBJ2-3
v_call: TRBV19
clone_size: -
cdr3_aa: CASSMQGGTDTQYF
cdr3_nt: TGTGCCAGTAGTATGCAGGGGGGCACAGATACGCAGTATTTT

d_call: TRBD2
j_call: TRBJ2-3
v_call: TRBV5-1
clone_size: once
cdr3_aa: CASSPGGTADTQYF
cdr3_nt: TGCGCCAGCAGCCCCGGGGGGACGGCAGATACGCAGTATTTT

d_call: TRBD2
j_call: TRBJ2-3
v_call: TRBV6-5
clone_size: -
cdr3_aa: CASSTSGRYDTQYF
cdr3_nt: TGTGCCAGCAGTACTAGCGGGAGATATGATACGCAGTATTTT

d_call: TRBD1
j_call: TRBJ2-1
v_call: TRBV5-1
clone_size: -
cdr3_aa: CASSLRGHEQFF
cdr3_nt: TGCGCCAGCAGCTTGAGGGGGCATGAGCAGTTCTTC

d_call: -
j_call: TRBJ2-7
v_call: TRBV5-4
clone_size: -
cdr3_aa: CASSLDSTKIQYF
cdr3_nt: TGTGCCAGCAGCTTGGACTCAACTAAGATACAGTACTTC

d_call: -
j_call: TRBJ1-5
v_call: TRBV4-1
clone_size: few
cdr3_aa: CASSQVSSGGNQPQHF
cdr3_nt: TGCGCCAGCAGCCAAGTGTCGAGCGGGGGCAATCAGCCCCAGCATTTT

d_call: -
j_call: TRBJ1-4
v_call: TRBV20-1
clone_size: -
cdr3_aa: CSARDSEKLFF
cdr3_nt: TGCAGTGCTCGGGATTCTGAAAAACTGTTTTTT

d_call: TRBD1
j_call: TRBJ1-4
v_call: TRBV28
clone_size: -
cdr3_aa: CASSDNRDSTTNEKLFF
cdr3_nt: TGTGCCAGCAGTGATAACCGGGACAGCACAACTAATGAAAAACTGTTTTTT

d_call: -
j_call: TRBJ1-2
v_call: TRBV3-1/TRBV3-2
clone_size: -
cdr3_aa: CASSQDLTDSSGYTF
cdr3_nt: TGTGCCAGCAGCCAAGATCTTACAGACAGTTCTGGCTACACCTTC